This T cell receptor beta chain was profiled in a study of long-term antiretroviral therapy in people with HIV (dated by TCRdb to between 2020 and 2023). About the study as a whole: The earliest samples were collected approximately a decade before the 2015 WHO recommendation for immediate ART, a period when ART was typically delayed until CD4 counts fell. A retrospective serial study tested whether ART initiation and durable HIV suppression were associated with changes in peripheral blood TRB repertoire composition and diversity. The cohort contributed about 190 cryopreserved PBMC samples from about 33 adults with confirmed HIV infection, collected serially over a mean of about six years (range 1-12). Among the 25 to 35 participants with HIV, approximately 10 were female. No cross-contamination during QIAcube processing turned up in test extractions that ran a monoclonal T-cell line alongside 25 to 35 polyclonal samples. The research as a whole found: Narrower CDR3 length ranges were observed in HIV repertoires than in controls, and an antigen-experienced repertoire with only a slight naive shift after ART was suggested by the network structure. Inferences about post-ART repertoire changes are limited because no data were available on ART adherence, viral resistance or therapy changes. Since PBMC availability was limited, sequencing covered only the TCR beta chain, with no alpha chain pairing. Because cell numbers in pre-ART samples were limited, unsorted PBMC were profiled instead of sorted CD4+ and CD8+ T cells. Samples dated from the mid-2000s to the late 2010s, and the ART regimens used may be less effective than current ones. Starting ART was linked to a significant rise in TRB diversity, yet even with long-term ART the diversity remained significantly lower than in transplant donor controls. The repertoire was dominated across all time points by expanded TRB clones identified before ART initiation, although this dominance was seen to fluctuate and to decrease in many PLHIV after ART.

According to the germline V gene (reference sequence), CDR1 reads MNHEY and CDR2 reads SMNVEV. V is cut by 4 bases and J by 10 bases, and the space between the germline ends is 17 bases. The CDR3 runs 14 residues from the cysteine to the phenylalanine. CDR3 DNA is the only sequence kept; it has 42 bases, read in frame from the first base. Participants were included only if at least one PBMC sample before ART initiation and at least two post-ART samples were available. Treatment was received in the United States of America by all participants with HIV. Before DNA extraction, cryopreserved samples of about 0.95-10 million PBMC were thawed and then washed. At the time of the earliest PBMC sample, participants with HIV were aged between about 23 and 54 years. Each participant contributed PBMC samples from 1-4 timepoints before ART initiation and 2-8 timepoints after ART initiation, with a median of 7 samples. For every participant, serial HIV viral load, CD4+ T-cell count, ART history and demographic data were obtained. Genomic DNA was extracted from unsorted PBMC with a Qiagen kit on a QIAcube, processed in batches of 12 samples.

For this clone: No cognate antigen has been identified for it. Per-nucleotide qualities are absent, and no much larger clonotype sits a single base away.

The immunoSEQ hsTCRB v3.0 assay was used at survey level resolution to sequence the TRB variable region. A depth of 40,000-50,000 T-cell genomes per sample was targeted for TRB sequencing. TRB libraries were pooled and sequenced on an Illumina MiSeq using a v3 150-cycle kit. As for the original processing: Repertoire analysis was run in R within a reproducible Nextflow workflow that covered QC, data transformation and analysis. Custom analyses were implemented in LymphoSeq2, an R package for AIRR-Seq data exploration. After excluding a few samples that yielded fewer than 5000 total TRB sequences, approximately 180 HIV repertoires remained for analysis. Of the approximately 190 retained HIV repertoires, 55 to 60 were collected before and 129 after ART initiation. Each repertoire was downsampled to 5000 TRB nucleotide sequences, and summary statistics were averaged across 100 downsampling iterations. The analysis kept only TRB sequences whose CDR3 regions were at least seven amino acids long. Diversity was assessed using a clonality score derived from Shannon entropy and using the Gini coefficient. In repertoire networks, the top 5000 CDR3 amino acid sequences were linked whenever an edit distance of one separated two sequences. GLIPH2 predicted antigen specificity groups and MHC restriction for TRB CDR3 amino acid sequences. To flag known associations with CMV, EBV, HIV or tissue antigens, CDR3 amino acid sequences were compared against VDJdb and McPAS-TCR. Pre-ART, post-ART and control groups were compared with Wilcoxon signed-rank tests and Holm-Bonferroni correction. The immuneACCESS repertoire file appears here via TCRdb, limited to in-frame rearrangements. These files lack a portion of the clones; in checked studies, under half of the deficit traces to unresolved V genes, and the cause of the others is not known. V, J and clone size derive from that table, while D and trimming were established from the DNA sequence. Within this sample are roughly 12,000 clones, with nearly 85% of them counted one time only. The ten largest clones capture roughly a sixth of the sample.

The input for sequencing was unsorted PBMCs, taken 3.4 years after starting antiretroviral therapy. This sequence uses TRBV27 and TRBJ2-1; the D gene may be TRBD1 or TRBD2, since each aligns over 6 bases. The TCR comes from a man in his forties or fifties with HIV. The DNA is TGTGCCAGCAGTTCCCAGGTCGGGGGCGACGAGCAGTTCTTC. The encoded protein is CASSSQVGGDEQFF.